Listed below are T cell receptor beta chains from one sample, sequenced in a study of T-cell memory formation after mild COVID-19. TCRdb re-analysed the 5' RACE reads in MiXCR, keeping a single row per CDR3 protein. This table holds 350,000 to 500,000 distinct CDR3 sequences, about 19% found once. The sample consisted of PBMCs or a T cell subset sorted from them (not recorded which). The receptors shown here come from an adult woman who had mild COVID-19 (a few samples of this study predate the infection). Cell type and time point are not known. CDR3s include the opening cysteine and the closing phenylalanine or tryptophan.

cdr3_aa: CASSYAGTGGDEQFF; v_call: TRBV6-5; j_call: TRBJ2-1
cdr3_aa: CASSLAPAGAVNEQFF; v_call: TRBV7-6; j_call: TRBJ2-1
cdr3_aa: CASSLGRQGIDTQYF; v_call: TRBV5-1; j_call: TRBJ2-3
cdr3_aa: CASSQSRGREYF; v_call: TRBV3-1; j_call: TRBJ2-7
cdr3_aa: CASSSRAEAHEGSPLHF; v_call: TRBV7-6; j_call: TRBJ1-6
cdr3_aa: CASSSQRTRRTQYF; v_call: TRBV7-8; j_call: TRBJ2-5
cdr3_aa: CASCGFTGELFF; v_call: TRBV19; j_call: TRBJ2-2
cdr3_aa: CSARGLADYNEQFF; v_call: TRBV20-1; j_call: TRBJ2-1
cdr3_aa: CASSFGGAGNEQFF; v_call: TRBV12-3/TRBV12-4; j_call: TRBJ2-1
cdr3_aa: CASSKESRANEQFF; v_call: TRBV6-1; j_call: TRBJ2-1
cdr3_aa: CASSYSGLAGSYNEQFF; v_call: TRBV6-5; j_call: TRBJ2-1
cdr3_aa: CASSPDAGTGAIPNYGYTF; v_call: TRBV6-5; j_call: TRBJ1-2
cdr3_aa: CASSYSAGGTEAFF; v_call: TRBV6-2/TRBV6-3; j_call: TRBJ1-1
cdr3_aa: CASRRGRGVEETQYF; v_call: TRBV6-1; j_call: TRBJ2-5
cdr3_aa: CASSERSGGAYEQYF; v_call: TRBV4-2; j_call: TRBJ2-7
cdr3_aa: CTIGNTQYF; v_call: TRBV20-1; j_call: TRBJ2-3
cdr3_aa: CASSLVNRGVDEQYF; v_call: TRBV7-9; j_call: TRBJ2-7
cdr3_aa: CASSSGHNYNEQFF; v_call: TRBV12-3/TRBV12-4; j_call: TRBJ2-1